The entry below gives a single T cell receptor (beta chain) sequence along with its context. Its antigen is unknown. Qualities for individual bases were not recorded, and no much larger clone is one base off. One collaborating source in Seattle enrolled patients while the patients were actively infected and followed the patients over time throughout the course of disease. Collaborating institutions collected whole blood in K2EDTA tubes following their own protocols. For TCRbeta analysis, collaborator samples were shipped as frozen whole blood, as isolated PBMCs, or as DNA extracted from either sample type. TCRbeta CDR3 regions were amplified from genomic DNA by means of the immunoSEQ Assay, a bias-controlled multiplex PCR. On the authors' methods: Nucleated cell counts per sample were estimated from amplification of reference gene primers within the assay. Sequence reads were collapsed and filtered to measure the absolute abundance of every unique TCRbeta CDR3 rearrangement. For each sample, productive Simpson clonality was calculated as the square root of Simpson's diversity index over productive rearrangements. Not all clones reach the TCRdb copy of this immuneACCESS table, which keeps in-frame sequences only. Checked studies attribute under half of the gap to unresolved V genes and leave the rest unexplained. V, J and clone size derive from that table, while D and trimming were established from the DNA sequence. The sample table records some 170,000 clones; over 80% of these occur just once. Jointly, the top ten make up around 6.3% of the sample.

This entry belongs to a study of blood T cell repertoires in COVID-19 (TCRdb year 2020). Turning to the overall study: Samples covering the acute and convalescent phases of COVID-19 were provided by collaborators in the United States, Italy and Spain. A de-identified subject ID, COVID-19 status, age in years and sex were almost always included in the sample metadata. Samples came from the ongoing ImmuneRACE study (first 160 participants) plus 1,254 subjects from 6 global collaborators. The prospective study material was composed of cDNA or gDNA derived from T cells, B-cell-depleted T cells, or PBMCs. Deeply sampled blood TCRbeta repertoires from subjects exposed to, actively infected with, or recovered from COVID-19 were included in the dataset. The repertoires were made available in a free public database intended to serve as a resource for research on the immune response to SARS-CoV-2. Where available, HLA class I and class II types were obtained from metadata supplied by the sample provider rather than from assay-based typing. The study at large found these results: How much clinical and demographic metadata was included differed by source and by participant, and the metadata was provided uncurated.

From the cysteine up to the phenylalanine, the CDR3 has a length of 16 residues. The kept DNA is CDR3 alone, 48 bases in frame from the first base. V loses 9 bases, J loses 1 base, and the germline ends lie 18 bases apart. For CDR1 and CDR2, the germline V gene (reference sequence) lists LNHDA and SQIVND. The rearrangement joined TRBV19 to TRBJ2-2; 6 matching bases give a weak D call of TRBD2. Sequencing was done on a sample of peripheral blood. This receptor was taken from a woman aged 40 to 49 with COVID-19, enrolled during active disease. The DNA sequence is TGTGCCAGACGCATGTCGGGGGACCAGAACACCGGGGAGCTGTTTTTT. It translates as CARRMSGDQNTGELFF.